There are many counts of the clone carrying this T cell receptor (beta chain). Antigen unknown. Arm-PCR of CDR3 regions with iRepertoire HTBI primers generated TCR beta libraries. MiXCR, run by TCRdb on the multiplex PCR reads, gives a single entry per CDR3 protein. Among 400,000 to 500,000 distinct CDR3 sequences listed, 12% to 15% were seen once. The CDR3 has 16 amino acids. J gave up 5 bases and V 5 bases, and 9 bases lay outside the gene matches. The sample comes from a study of regulatory T cells in long-lasting Graves disease. Time point defined: newly diagnosed GD, antithyroid drugs for less than 3 months. RNA from PBMCs was the source of the TCR library. Overall study findings and caveats: Patients with persistent disease showed a bias toward TRBV28, TRBJ1-2 and TRBJ2-5.

This sample also belongs to another study, concerning T cells in Graves' hyperthyroidism and ophthalmopathy.

The material sequenced was peripheral blood mononuclear cells (PBMCs), taken at new diagnosis, from a patient treated with antithyroid drugs. The receptor's source is a woman aged 45-65 years with Graves disease. The V and J genes are TRBV12-3 or TRBV12-4 and TRBJ1-4; TRBD1 matches at 9 bases. DNA of the CDR3: TGTGCCAGCAGTCCTAGATACAGGGGGCAGAATGAAAAACTGTTTTTT. As protein: CASSPRYRGQNEKLFF.